Listed below are T cell receptor beta chains from one sample, sequenced in a study of T cell changes during pregnancy in multiple sclerosis. The protocol was immunoSEQ multiplex PCR, while the TCRdb copy is restricted to in-frame clones and leaves out a portion. This table has tens of thousands of clones, just under 95% appearing once. The source was peripheral blood, collected in the third trimester of pregnancy. The receptors here all came from a female donor in good health, enrolled as a control in a pregnancy study. The CDR3 runs from the conserved cysteine through the conserved F or W. D genes are given only for firm matches. For some rows the clone size is stated as once, few or many, or as a class when expanded; others skip it.

clone_size: NA
v_call: TRBV4-1
j_call: TRBJ2-7
d_call: NA
cdr3_nt: TGCGCCAGCAGCCAAGGGGCAGGTACCTACGAGCAGTACTTC
cdr3_aa: CASSQGAGTYEQYF

clone_size: NA
v_call: TRBV4-1
j_call: TRBJ2-1
d_call: NA
cdr3_nt: TGCGCCAGCAGCCATGGTTACGGGAGTTACAATGAGCAGTTCTTC
cdr3_aa: CASSHGYGSYNEQFF

clone_size: few
v_call: TRBV4-1
j_call: TRBJ1-5
d_call: NA
cdr3_nt: TGCGCCAGCAGCCAAGCAAGGGGCTGGTCCCAGCATTTT
cdr3_aa: CASSQARGWSQHF

clone_size: NA
v_call: TRBV2
j_call: TRBJ1-4
d_call: NA
cdr3_nt: TGTGCCAGCAGTGAGAAGGGAGGGGAAAAACTGTTTTTT
cdr3_aa: CASSEKGGEKLFF

clone_size: once
v_call: TRBV5-1
j_call: TRBJ2-3
d_call: NA
cdr3_nt: TGCGCCAGCAGCCCCCTTATCTCCCAGGGCCTTAGAGATACGCAGTATTTT
cdr3_aa: CASSPLISQGLRDTQYF

clone_size: NA
v_call: TRBV28
j_call: TRBJ1-1
d_call: TRBD1
cdr3_nt: TGTGCCAGCAGTTTCCAGGGGGCGAACACTGAAGCTTTCTTT
cdr3_aa: CASSFQGANTEAFF

clone_size: NA
v_call: TRBV5-4
j_call: TRBJ1-2
d_call: NA
cdr3_nt: TGTGCCAGCAGCTTGGATTTCTCGGATGGCTACACCTTC
cdr3_aa: CASSLDFSDGYTF

clone_size: NA
v_call: TRBV6-1
j_call: TRBJ1-5
d_call: NA
cdr3_nt: TGTGCCAGCGGACCTGACAGGTTTCTTGGGCCCCAGCATTTT
cdr3_aa: CASGPDRFLGPQHF

clone_size: NA
v_call: TRBV6-1
j_call: TRBJ2-1
d_call: NA
cdr3_nt: TGTGCCAGCAGTGGTCAGGGGTTCGATGAGCAGTTCTTC
cdr3_aa: CASSGQGFDEQFF

clone_size: NA
v_call: TRBV7-9
j_call: TRBJ2-7
d_call: TRBD1
cdr3_nt: TGTGCCAGCAGCCCCGGGACAGACCTCTCCTACGAGCAGTACTTC
cdr3_aa: CASSPGTDLSYEQYF

clone_size: NA
v_call: TRBV9
j_call: TRBJ2-1
d_call: TRBD2
cdr3_nt: TGTGCCAGCAGCGTAGATCCAGCGGGAGGTGAAGAGCAGTTCTTC
cdr3_aa: CASSVDPAGGEEQFF